This TCR beta chain emerged from a study of Ad26.COV2.S vaccination and SARS-CoV-2 variants. Study context: Donor was one of the participants in the Ad26.COV2.S arm of the COV1001 trial.

Treatment specified: around 19 received Ad26.COV2.S at low or high dose, single or two shots; several received placebo; per-sample allocation not given. The investigators took samples on day 63 after the first vaccine or placebo injection. Donation was by an adult aged 18-55 years who was in Boston. What was given as vaccine was an Ad26 vector encoding Wuhan-strain SARS-CoV-2 spike. Produced via immunoSEQ multiplex PCR; TCRdb's table is partial and in-frame only. The table shows around 400,000 clones, with around nine tenths occurring only once. This specimen consisted of peripheral blood, obtained in a trial of Ad26.COV2.S vaccine versus placebo. The receptor was isolated from a person between 18 and 65 years old who received the Ad26.COV2.S COVID-19 vaccine or a placebo.

The CDR3 here is CASSLSADSYFEQYF. The CDR3 DNA is TGTGCCAGCAGTTTATCGGCGGACAGTTATTTCGAGCAGTACTTC. The chain employs TRBV27 and TRBJ2-7, with D maybe TRBD1 (6 bases). CDR3 length: 15 amino acids. The V gene's germline CDR1 is MNHEY and CDR2 SMNVEV (reference sequence). The V end lost 0 bases, the J end lost 6 bases, and 15 bases lay between the germline ends.